This T cell receptor (beta chain) was recorded in a study of blood T cell repertoires in COVID-19 (dated by TCRdb to 2018 to 2021). Turning to the overall study: Samples covering the acute and convalescent phases of COVID-19 were provided by collaborators in the United States, Italy and Spain. The material from the prospective study consisted of cDNA or gDNA derived from T cells, B-cell-depleted T cells, or PBMCs. Nearly every sample came with metadata listing a de-identified subject ID, COVID-19 status, age in years and sex. Samples came from the ongoing ImmuneRACE study (first 160 participants) plus 1,254 subjects from 6 global collaborators. A freely available public database, intended as a resource for researchers studying the immune response to SARS-CoV-2, is where the repertoires were released. Where available, HLA class I and class II types were obtained from metadata supplied by the sample provider rather than from assay-based typing. Deeply sampled blood TCRbeta repertoires from subjects exposed to, actively infected with, or recovered from COVID-19 were included in the dataset. Overall study outcomes, separate from this receptor: The quantity of clinical and demographic metadata differed by source and by participant and was supplied without curation.

A word on this clone: No antigen is known for it. No clone much larger than this one lies a single base away; base qualities are absent.

The germline V and J ends show losses of 4 bases and 1 base respectively, and no gene match explains 6 bases of the junction. There are 15 amino acids in the CDR3, from cysteine to phenylalanine inclusive. Only the CDR3 part of the read is kept: 45 bases, read in frame from the first base. CDR1 MNHEY and CDR2 SMNVEV are derived from the germline V gene (reference sequence). The immunoSEQ Assay, a bias-controlled multiplex PCR, was used to amplify TCRbeta CDR3 regions from genomic DNA. In the paper's pipeline: Within the assay, amplification of reference gene primers was used to estimate how many nucleated cells each sample contained. To quantify the absolute abundance of each unique TCRbeta CDR3 rearrangement, sequence reads were collapsed and filtered. For each sample, productive Simpson clonality was calculated as the square root of Simpson's diversity index over productive rearrangements. TCRdb carries this immuneACCESS record with in-frame sequences only. Its versions omit some clonotypes, under half of them owing to an unresolved V gene in the studies checked, with the rest unexplained. The DNA was the basis for D and trimming; V, J and clone size are from that table. The sample has 61,000 or so clones on record, almost 90% of them singletons. The ten largest clones represent approximately 17% of the sample.

The collaborating institutions used their own protocols to collect whole blood in K2EDTA tubes. For TCRbeta analysis, collaborators shipped samples in one of three forms: frozen whole blood, isolated PBMCs, or DNA extracted from either of those sample types. The TCR comes from a woman older than 75 with active COVID-19. This chain joins TRBV27 to TRBJ2-7; a stretch of 8 junction bases matches TRBD2. Sequencing was done on a sample of peripheral blood. The DNA sequence reads TGTGCCAGCAGTTATGGGAGCGGGAGTTCCTACGAGCAGTACTTC. Its amino acids are CASSYGSGSSYEQYF.